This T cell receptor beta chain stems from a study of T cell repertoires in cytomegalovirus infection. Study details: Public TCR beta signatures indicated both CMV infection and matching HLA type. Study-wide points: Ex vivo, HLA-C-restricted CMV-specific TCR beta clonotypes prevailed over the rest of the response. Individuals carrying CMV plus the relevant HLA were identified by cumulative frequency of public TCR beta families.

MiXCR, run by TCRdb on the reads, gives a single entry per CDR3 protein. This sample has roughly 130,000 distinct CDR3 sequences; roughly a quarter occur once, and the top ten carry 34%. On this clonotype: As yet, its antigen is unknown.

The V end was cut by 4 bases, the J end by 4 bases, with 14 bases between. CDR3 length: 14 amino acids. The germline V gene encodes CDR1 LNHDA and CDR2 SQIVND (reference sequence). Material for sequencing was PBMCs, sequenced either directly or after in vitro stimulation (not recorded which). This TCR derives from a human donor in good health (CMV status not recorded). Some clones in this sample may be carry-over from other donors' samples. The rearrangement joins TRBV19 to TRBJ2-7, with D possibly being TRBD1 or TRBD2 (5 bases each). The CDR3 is CASSTSGTQYEQYF. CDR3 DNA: TGTGCCAGTAGTACGTCCGGGACCCAATACGAGCAGTACTTC.